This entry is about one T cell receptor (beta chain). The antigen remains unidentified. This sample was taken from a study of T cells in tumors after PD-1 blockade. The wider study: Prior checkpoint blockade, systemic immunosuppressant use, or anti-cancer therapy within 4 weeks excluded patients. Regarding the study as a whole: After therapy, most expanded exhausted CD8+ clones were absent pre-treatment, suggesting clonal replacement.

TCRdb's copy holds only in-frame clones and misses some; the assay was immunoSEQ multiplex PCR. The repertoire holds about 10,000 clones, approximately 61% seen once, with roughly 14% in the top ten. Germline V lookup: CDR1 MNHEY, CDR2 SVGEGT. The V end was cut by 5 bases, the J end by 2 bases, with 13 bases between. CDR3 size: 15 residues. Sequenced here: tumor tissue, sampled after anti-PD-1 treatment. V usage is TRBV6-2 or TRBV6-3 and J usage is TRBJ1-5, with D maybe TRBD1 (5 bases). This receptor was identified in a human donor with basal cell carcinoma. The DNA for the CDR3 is TGTGCCAGCAGTACCGCCGGGGCCGGCAATCAGCCCCAGCATTTT. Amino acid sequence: CASSTAGAGNQPQHF.